A single sample is the source of the 11 T cell receptor beta chains below, sequenced in a study of immune evolution from preneoplasia to lung adenocarcinoma. Profiled with immunoSEQ multiplex PCR; TCRdb holds only in-frame clones, not every one. This sample has some 10,000 clones; more than 60% occur once, and the top ten carry around 6.3%. Sequencing input: FFPE lung adenocarcinoma in situ tissue. Receptors were obtained from a person in their sixties or seventies with lung adenocarcinoma.

The rearrangement uses TRBV6-1 and TRBJ1-2; 7 bases map to TRBD1. CDR3 length: 14 residues. V lost 2 bases to trimming and J lost 2 bases; unmatched junction nucleotides: 2. In germline, CDR1 is MNHNS, CDR2 SASEGT. CDR3 loop: CASSELGQNYGYTF. Written as DNA, the CDR3 is TGTGCCAGCAGTGAACTGGGACAGAACTATGGCTACACCTTC.

The CDR3 protein is CASSLAGQGAGEQFF. The CDR3 DNA follows: TGCGCCAGCAGCTTGGCCGGGCAGGGGGCAGGTGAGCAGTTCTTC. V usage is TRBV5-1 and J usage is TRBJ2-1, with 8 bases that match TRBD1. J gave up 9 bases and V 0 bases, and 8 bases lay outside the gene matches. Germline V gene sequence: CDR1 SGHRS, CDR2 YFSETQ. The length of the CDR3 is 15 residues.

The genes are TRBV5-4 and TRBJ2-3; D possibly corresponds to TRBD1 (6 bases). CDR3 size: 16 residues. CDR1 is SGHNT, CDR2 YYREEE, per germline (reference sequence). V lost 1 base and J 0 bases, leaving 12 bases between the germline ends. The CDR3 protein is CASSLYRVSSTDTQYF. The CDR3 DNA reads TGTGCCAGCAGCTTGTACAGGGTCTCTAGCACAGATACGCAGTATTTT.

V gene TRBV7-9 combines with J gene TRBJ1-4; possible D gene TRBD1, 5 bases. Germline CDR1 and CDR2: SEHNR and FQNEAQ (reference sequence). This CDR3 has 14 amino acids. Deletions cut 2 bases from V and 4 bases from J, with 8 bases between. The chain's CDR3 is CASSLRGINEKLFF. The DNA for the CDR3 is TGTGCCAGCAGCTTACGGGGGATTAATGAAAAACTGTTTTTT. Together with reference TRBV7-9 and TRBJ1-4, the CDR3 gives the full variable domain: DTGVSQNPRHKITKRGQNVTFRCDPISEHNRLYWYRQTLGQGPEFLTYFQNEAQLEKSRLLSDRFSAERPKGSFSTLEIQRTEQGDSAMYLCASSLRGINEKLFFGSGTQLSVL.

V usage is TRBV14 and J usage is TRBJ2-3, with 9 bases fitting TRBD1. J gave up 2 bases and V 4 bases, and 4 bases lay outside the gene matches. The CDR3 covers 15 residues. Germline CDR1 is SGHDN and CDR2 is FVKESK. DNA for the CDR3: TGTGCCAGCAGCCTAAGGACAGGGGTCACAGATACGCAGTATTTT. Its translation is CASSLRTGVTDTQYF.

This clone was found a few times. V is TRBV2 and J is TRBJ2-1; no definite D call. V shed 3 bases and J shed 10 bases, with 19 bases lying between them. CDR1 and CDR2 (germline): SNHLY, FYNNEI. The CDR3 contains 15 residues. As DNA, the CDR3 is TGTGCCAGCAGTGACTCCACTACCAGTACAATCGAGCAGTTCTTC. Amino acid sequence: CASSDSTTSTIEQFF.

This chain links TRBV6-5 with TRBJ1-1; D is unclear. This CDR3 region has 14 residues. The V and J ends lost 0 bases and 2 bases respectively, with 7 bases between them. Germline CDR1 is MNHEY and CDR2 is SVGAGI. CDR3 sequence: CASSYSAGNTEAFF. The CDR3 region has the DNA TGTGCCAGCAGTTACTCGGCCGGCAACACTGAAGCTTTCTTT.

CDR3 sequence (DNA): TGTGCCAGCAGTCGGGGGGAAAAACTGTTTTTT. Amino acids: CASSRGEKLFF. The V call is TRBV6-6, the J call TRBJ1-4; TRBD1 might be the D (5 bases). CDR3 length: 11 residues. Looked up from germline, CDR1 is MNHNY and CDR2 is SVGAGI (reference sequence). V shed 5 bases and J shed 8 bases, with 6 bases lying between them.

The chain carries TRBV6-1 and TRBJ1-2; unclear D gene. Germline V gene sequence: CDR1 MNHNS, CDR2 SASEGT. This CDR3 is built from 13 residues. Trimming left V 9 bases short and J 4 bases short, with 15 bases between. CDR3 protein: CASELSLGYGYTF. The CDR3, as DNA: TGTGCCAGTGAACTTTCGTTGGGCTATGGCTACACCTTC.

V usage is TRBV7-2 and J usage is TRBJ2-7; possible D gene TRBD2, 5 bases. V was trimmed by 1 base and J by 0 bases, leaving 13 bases between them. This CDR3 region has 16 residues. From germline, CDR1 is SGHTA and CDR2 FQGNSA. CDR3 residues: CASSLVGGSNSYEQYF. The CDR3 region has the DNA TGTGCCAGCAGCTTAGTTGGCGGGTCCAACTCCTACGAGCAGTACTTC. Complete variable domain (other parts from reference TRBV7-2 and TRBJ2-7): GAGVSQSPSNKVTEKGKDVELRCDPISGHTALYWYRQSLGQGLEFLIYFQGNSAPDKSGLPSDRFSAERTGGSVSTLTIQRTQQEDSAVYLCASSLVGGSNSYEQYFGPGTRLTVT.

The sample holds one count of this clone. This chain connects TRBV19 to TRBJ1-4; 8 bases map to TRBD1. Germline trimming cut 5 bases from V and 8 bases from J; bases unmatched to any gene: 7. This CDR3 comprises 14 residues. From germline, CDR1 is LNHDA and CDR2 SQIVND (reference sequence). CDR3 sequence reads: CASSAGQAREKLFF. The CDR3 region has the DNA TGTGCCAGTAGTGCGGGACAGGCGCGAGAAAAACTGTTTTTT.